A single sample is the source of the 27 T cell receptor beta chains below, sequenced in a study of CD8+CD57+ T cells in acquired aplastic anemia. The use of genomic DNA as template underpinned the TCR beta VDJ and CDR3 profiling. TCRdb itself ran the reads through MiXCR, one entry per CDR3 protein. The repertoire holds about 210,000 distinct CDR3 sequences, with 61% as singletons. Sequencing was done on a sample of sorted CD4+, CD8+, or CD8+CD57+ T cells (not recorded which) from PBMCs. The receptors come from a human donor in good health.

On this clonotype itself: A read error may account for a junction end that differs from germline. This chain connects TRBV7-3 to TRBJ2-1, with TRBD2 identical over 14 bases. Germline lookup yields CDR1 SGHTA and CDR2 FQGTGA. The CDR3 is made up of 13 amino acids. The CDR3 is CASSRLAGGQILF. The CDR3 nucleotides read TGTGCCAGCAGTAGACTAGCGGGAGGGCAAATTCTCTTC. Full variable domain (outside the CDR3, taken from reference TRBV7-3 and TRBJ2-1): GAGVSQTPSNKVTEKGKYVELRCDPISGHTALYWYRQSLGQGPEFLIYFQGTGAADDSGLPNDRFFAVRPEGSVSTLKIQRTERGDSAVYLCASSRLAGGQILFGPGTRLTVL.

This clonotype was detected ten times or more. A much larger clone differs from this one at a single base, so this may be a read error. The chain's CDR3 is CTSSSAGTGAYEQYF. For the CDR3, the DNA is TGTACCAGCAGCTCCGCGGGGACAGGGGCATACGAGCAGTACTTC. The gene calls are TRBV7-9 and TRBJ2-7, with 10 bases aligning to TRBD1. Germline loops: CDR1 SEHNR, CDR2 FQNEAQ (reference sequence). This CDR3 is built from 15 residues.

This chain joins TRBV29-1 and TRBJ2-7; 9 nucleotides match TRBD1. The germline V gene encodes CDR1 SQVTM and CDR2 ANQGSEA. V trimming: 7 bases; J trimming: 4 bases; junction bases outside the gene matches: 5. This CDR3 has 12 amino acids. The CDR3 bases are TGCAGCGGCCGGGACAGGGATTACGAGCAGTACTTC. Amino acid sequence: CSGRDRDYEQYF.

The J gene is TRBJ1-1, the V gene TRBV20-1, with D hard to call. The CDR3 is made up of 13 amino acids. Per the germline V gene, CDR1 is DFQATT and CDR2 is SNEGSKA (reference sequence). With 1 base removed from V and 0 bases from J, the gap between germline ends came to 6 bases. The CDR3 is CSARGQMNTEAFF. The CDR3 DNA is TGCAGTGCTAGAGGCCAGATGAACACTGAAGCTTTCTTT.

V gene TRBV9 combines with J gene TRBJ2-5; 12 bases are shared with TRBD2. This CDR3 has 16 amino acids. The trim removed 0 bases at V and 2 bases at J, leaving 2 bases unmatched. CDR1 SGDLS and CDR2 YYNGEE come from the germline V gene. CDR3 region: CASSVAGTSGQETQYF. The CDR3 DNA follows: TGTGCCAGCAGCGTAGCGGGGACTAGCGGGCAAGAGACCCAGTACTTC.

The chain has TRBV12-3 or TRBV12-4 and TRBJ2-5; D not certain. Trimming took 4 bases from V and 3 from J, leaving 6 bases between them. The CDR3 extends over 12 amino acids. The CDR3 DNA follows: TGTGCCAGCAGTTATGTCAAAGAGACCCAGTACTTC. This sequence encodes CASSYVKETQYF.

The CDR3 sequence: CASSLGAGAAYEQYF. In DNA form, the CDR3 reads TGTGCCAGCAGCTTAGGGGCGGGGGCCGCTTACGAGCAGTACTTC. V gene TRBV11-2 combines with J gene TRBJ2-7, with a tentative D call TRBD2 (7 bases). CDR3 length: 15 residues. The germline V gene encodes CDR1 SGHAT and CDR2 FQNNGV. The V gene lost 1 base and the J gene lost 4 bases, with 14 bases spanning the gap.

The chain carries TRBV7-9 and TRBJ1-3; unclear D gene. CDR1 and CDR2 (germline): SEHNR, FQNEAQ (reference sequence). V was shortened by 5 bases and J by 1 base, with 9 bases between the two germline ends. This CDR3 has 14 residues. CDR3 amino acids: CASSQSGSGNTIYF. The CDR3 bases are TGTGCCAGCAGCCAATCTGGGTCTGGAAACACCATATATTTT.

This chain links TRBV12-3 or TRBV12-4 with TRBJ1-2; D remains ambiguous. The V and J ends lost 7 bases and 6 bases respectively, with 12 bases between them. The CDR3 extends over 12 amino acids. The CDR3 DNA is TGTGCCAGCATGTTTATAACAAATGGCTACACCTTC. Its protein is CASMFITNGYTF.

This clonotype occurred many times. The chain uses TRBV12-3 or TRBV12-4 and TRBJ2-7, with unresolved D. The CDR3 runs 12 residues. Trimming cost V 3 bases and J 4 bases, with 7 bases left between them. CDR3 loop: CASSFGLYEQYF. Here the CDR3 DNA reads TGTGCCAGCAGTTTCGGGCTGTACGAGCAGTACTTC.

V and J are TRBV12-3 or TRBV12-4 and TRBJ1-6; TRBD1 is a possible D gene (5 bases). The CDR3 extends over 12 amino acids. V was pared by 5 bases and J by 14 bases, with 13 bases between. The CDR3 region is CASSRARGALHF. The CDR3 coding sequence is TGTGCCAGCAGTAGGGCCCGGGGGGCCCTCCACTTT.

At least ten counts were recorded for this clonotype. CDR3 DNA sequence: TGTGCCAGCAGCCTTAGCTCCTACGAGCAGTACTTC. As protein: CASSLSSYEQYF. The chain employs TRBV7-9 and TRBJ2-7; D is unresolved. Trimming cost V 5 bases and J 0 bases, with 5 bases left between them. CDR3 length equals 12 residues. Germline CDR1 and CDR2: SEHNR and FQNEAQ (reference sequence).

This clonotype was recorded a few times. The rearrangement links TRBV7-2 to TRBJ2-7; perhaps TRBD2 as D (5 bases). CDR3 length equals 13 residues. Germline V gives CDR1 SGHTA, CDR2 FQGNSA. Trimming removed 5 bases from V and 5 bases from J, with 13 bases in between. As DNA, the CDR3 is TGTGCCAGCAGCCATGAGGGCAGCGACGAGCAGTACTTC. Protein: CASSHEGSDEQYF.

This chain uses TRBV29-1 with TRBJ2-7; 11 bases line up with TRBD1. This CDR3 is built from 11 residues. The germline gives CDR1 SQVTM, CDR2 ANQGSEA. The V and J ends lost 6 bases and 5 bases, in that order; junction bases with no gene match: 0. The CDR3 loop is CSVGQGDEQYF. In DNA, the CDR3 is TGCAGCGTGGGACAGGGGGACGAGCAGTACTTC.

CDR3 in DNA: TGTGCCAGCAGCGATAAAGCTTTCTTT. Translating gives CASSDKAFF. The chain has TRBV2 and TRBJ1-1; no reliable D call. The CDR3 contains 9 residues. Germline loops: CDR1 SNHLY, CDR2 FYNNEI. V was clipped by 6 bases and J by 9 bases, with 5 bases between them.

This chain uses TRBV3-1 with TRBJ1-6; D unresolved. CDR1 is LGHDT, CDR2 YNNKEL, per germline (reference sequence). Trimming shortened V by 2 bases and J by 8 bases, and 10 bases separated the two germline ends. The CDR3 loop spans 14 amino acids. CDR3 bases: TGTGCCAGCAGCCAACTCCGTAGTGATTCACCCCTCCACTTT. It is translated as CASSQLRSDSPLHF.

V usage is TRBV7-9 and J usage is TRBJ2-7; D gene uncertain. Trimming took off 5 bases at V and 3 bases at J, with 14 bases between the two ends. The CDR3 has 14 residues. Germline V gene data show CDR1 as SEHNR and CDR2 as FQNEAQ (reference sequence). The CDR3 coding sequence is TGTGCCAGCAGCCATGCTGAGAGCCTCTACGAGCAGTACTTC. This codes for CASSHAESLYEQYF.

Notes on this clonotype: The missing conserved phenylalanine or tryptophan at the end of this CDR3 makes a read error likely. The DNA is omitted, as the CDR3 cannot be located on it reliably, and the CDR3 follows TCRdb's listing. J is TRBJ1-1 and V is TRBV7-9; the table's D call TRBD1 went unverified against the DNA. In germline, CDR1 is SEHNR, CDR2 FQNEAQ (reference sequence). Termini included, the CDR3 measures 11 amino acids. Here the CDR3 reads CASRKGTGVPL.

This clonotype was counted many times. This CDR3 reads CASSPSQDGGNTIYF. The CDR3 DNA reads TGTGCCAGCAGCCCATCCCAGGACGGGGGAAACACCATATATTTT. This chain joins TRBV3-1 and TRBJ1-3; D call uncertain. Germline assignment: CDR1 LGHDT and CDR2 YNNKEL (reference sequence). This CDR3 comprises 15 residues. V was shortened by 4 bases and J by 4 bases, with 14 bases between the two germline ends.

The genes are TRBV24-1 and TRBJ2-5; weak D call: TRBD1 (6 bases). The CDR3 extends over 12 amino acids. Looked up from germline, CDR1 is KGHDR and CDR2 is SFDVKD. V was clipped by 9 bases and J by 2 bases, with 9 bases between them. The CDR3 region has the DNA TGTGCCACCGGACAGAATCAAGAGACCCAGTACTTC. Its protein is CATGQNQETQYF.

The rearrangement joins TRBV20-1 to TRBJ1-3; D is possibly TRBD1 (5 bases). Trimming stripped 5 bases from V and 10 bases from J, with 21 bases between. CDR3 length: 14 amino acids. The germline gives CDR1 DFQATT, CDR2 SNEGSKA (reference sequence). In DNA form, the CDR3 reads TGCAGTGCTGGCCTCCGAGGGGCCGAAGAGACCATATATTTT. Translated, it gives CSAGLRGAEETIYF.

Only one count was recorded for this clonotype. CDR3 sequence reads: CSTDLYGYTF. For the CDR3, the DNA is TGCAGTACGGACTTATATGGCTACACCTTC. The gene calls are TRBV20-1 and TRBJ1-2, with D unresolved. With 8 bases removed from V and 5 bases from J, the gap between germline ends came to 9 bases. Germline-derived CDR1 and CDR2 are DFQATT and SNEGSKA (reference sequence). The CDR3 sequence is 10 residues long.

V usage is TRBV11-2 and J usage is TRBJ2-3; 7 bases are a match to TRBD2. This CDR3 comprises 15 residues. CDR1 is SGHAT, CDR2 FQNNGV, per germline. V was clipped by 5 bases and J by 5 bases; unmatched bases: 10. The CDR3 DNA reads as TGTGCCAGCAGCCCACAAGGACCTAGCGGAGATACGCAGTATTTT. Translating it yields CASSPQGPSGDTQYF.

This clonotype was counted a few times. V usage is TRBV12-3 or TRBV12-4 and J usage is TRBJ2-2; the D gene is possibly TRBD1 (7 bases). The CDR3 spans 15 residues. Trimming left V 8 bases short and J 6 bases short, with 19 bases between. CDR3 nucleotide sequence: TGTGCCAGCGGGGGGACAGCGACATTTGCCGGGGAGCTGTTTTTT. The encoded protein is CASGGTATFAGELFF.

This chain joins TRBV20-1 and TRBJ1-3; D perhaps matches TRBD1 (6 bases). The CDR3 spans 15 residues. V was pared by 5 bases and J by 0 bases, with 14 bases between. Per the germline V gene, CDR1 is DFQATT and CDR2 is SNEGSKA (reference sequence). CDR3 region: CSALLDRASGNTIYF. CDR3 sequence (DNA): TGCAGTGCTTTGCTGGACAGAGCCTCTGGAAACACCATATATTTT.

This clonotype appeared many times. The V gene is TRBV29-1, the J gene TRBJ1-2; tentatively, D is TRBD1 (6 bases). V was clipped by 4 bases and J by 5 bases, with 14 bases between them. Germline-derived CDR1 and CDR2 are SQVTM and ANQGSEA. This CDR3 spans 13 amino acids. The CDR3 bases are TGCAGCGTTGGGCTGGGGACAATGTATGGCTACACCTTC. This gives the protein CSVGLGTMYGYTF.

CDR3 protein: CASRNDRVGYGYTF. The CDR3 bases are TGTGCCAGCAGGAATGACAGGGTTGGATATGGCTACACCTTC. V and J are TRBV6-1 and TRBJ1-2, with TRBD1 matching 7 bases. The CDR3 loop spans 14 amino acids. V gave up 6 bases and J gave up 5 bases; unmatched junction bases: 9. Germline values: CDR1 MNHNS, CDR2 SASEGT.